Presented here are 7 T cell receptor beta chains from one specimen sequenced in a study of shared clonotypes between healthy human individuals. Sequenced by immunoSEQ multiplex PCR; TCRdb stores in-frame clones only, minus some. This sample yields about 1 million clones, of which approximately 76% are seen a single time; approximately 1.5% belongs to the top ten. The sample comprised memory CD4+ T cells sorted from blood. The subset was: CD45RA-negative fraction. The origin of the receptors is a man between 18 and 35 years old in good health.

This clone occurred a few times. V and J are TRBV27 and TRBJ1-1; 11 positions match TRBD1. V was clipped by 6 bases and J by 5 bases; unmatched bases: 14. The CDR3 runs 17 residues. From germline, CDR1 is MNHEY and CDR2 SMNVEV (reference sequence). CDR3 in DNA: TGTGCCAGCAGCTTAACCATCCTCCGGGACAGGGGGACTGAAGCTTTCTTT. As protein: CASSLTILRDRGTEAFF.

This clone was observed a handful of times. The chain employs TRBV6-6 and TRBJ2-7; TRBD2 aligns across 13 bases. V lost 6 bases and J lost 7; bases outside the gene matches: 6. Germline loops: CDR1 MNHNY, CDR2 SVGAGI (reference sequence). The CDR3 has 14 residues. The CDR3 here is CASREGLAGVEQYF. CDR3 nucleotides: TGTGCCAGCAGGGAAGGACTAGCGGGAGTAGAGCAGTACTTC.

The rearrangement joins TRBV6-1 to TRBJ2-1, with 12 bases that match TRBD2. The germline CDR1 and CDR2 sequences are MNHNS and SASEGT. The CDR3 is 18 amino acids. Losses at the gene ends were 0 bases for V and 1 base for J; bases not matched to a gene: 4. CDR3 sequence: CASSEAASGGASYNEQFF. The CDR3, as DNA: TGTGCCAGCAGTGAAGCGGCTAGCGGGGGGGCATCCTACAATGAGCAGTTCTTC.

The gene calls are TRBV28 and TRBJ1-2, with D perhaps TRBD1 (5 bases). V lost 8 bases and J 8 bases, leaving 15 bases between the germline ends. CDR1 and CDR2 from the germline V gene are MDHEN and SYDVKM. The CDR3 consists of 12 residues. The CDR3 is CASGLKGYGYTF. The CDR3 DNA follows: TGTGCCAGCGGACTGAAGGGGTACGGCTACACCTTC.

This clone was recorded once. The genes are TRBV5-6 and TRBJ1-4; no definite D call. This CDR3 spans 13 amino acids. The germline CDR1 and CDR2 sequences are SGHDT and YYEEEE. Trimming shortened V by 1 base and J by 3 bases, and 4 bases separated the two germline ends. As DNA, the CDR3 is TGTGCCAGCAGCTTGTGGCCTAATGAAAAACTGTTTTTT. Encoded protein: CASSLWPNEKLFF.

The chain couples TRBV7-2 to TRBJ2-1, with TRBD2 matching over 9 bases. The V gene's germline CDR1 is SGHTA and CDR2 FQGNSA. The J segment lost 12 bases and the V segment lost 5 bases, leaving 14 bases of the junction unmatched. This CDR3 spans 15 amino acids. CDR3 DNA sequence: TGTGCCAGCAGCCCCCCCGGGCTAGCGGGGTTAGGGCAGTTCTTC. Its protein is CASSPPGLAGLGQFF.

A note on this clone: This sample also contains other DNA sequences that code for the same CDR3. The chain is built from TRBV5-4 and TRBJ2-1; a possible D gene is TRBD2 (5 bases). CDR1 SGHNT and CDR2 YYREEE come from the germline V gene (reference sequence). CDR3 length: 16 residues. Trimming took off 0 bases at V and 0 bases at J, with 10 bases between the two ends. CDR3 region: CASSLGGSSSYNEQFF. The CDR3 DNA sequence: TGTGCCAGCAGCTTGGGCGGGTCGAGCTCCTACAATGAGCAGTTCTTC.